Presented here are 13 T cell receptor beta chains from one specimen sequenced in a study of blood T cell repertoires in COVID-19. Using immunoSEQ multiplex PCR, the repertoire was profiled, and TCRdb retains in-frame clones only, with some absent. The sample has fewer than 250,000 clones; 88% are singletons. Material: peripheral blood. These receptors all come from an older woman with acute or convalescent COVID-19.

The rearrangement links TRBV3-1 (or the pseudogene TRBV3-2) to TRBJ2-5; possible D gene TRBD2, 6 bases. Trimming took 2 bases from V and 5 from J, leaving 15 bases between them. The CDR3 has 15 amino acids. Germline V gene data show CDR1 as LGHDT and CDR2 as YNNKEL (reference sequence). Written as DNA, the CDR3 is TGTGCCAGCAGCCAATCGGGGACTCCCAGGGAGACCCAGTACTTC. Translation gives CASSQSGTPRETQYF.

This chain connects TRBV6-5 to TRBJ1-1; 7 bases line up with TRBD1. The CDR3 has 15 residues. V dropped 1 base and J dropped 0; count of bases not matched to a gene: 2. In germline, CDR1 is MNHEY, CDR2 SVGAGI. Here the CDR3 reads CASSYLGGMNTEAFF. CDR3 coding DNA: TGTGCCAGCAGTTACTTAGGGGGCATGAACACTGAAGCTTTCTTT.

V gene TRBV27 combines with J gene TRBJ1-6; D perhaps matches TRBD1 (6 bases). The germline gives CDR1 MNHEY, CDR2 SMNVEV (reference sequence). The ends were cut back, 6 bases at V and 0 bases at J, with 15 bases in the middle. This CDR3 region has 17 residues. CDR3 sequence: CASSTRTASSYNSPLHF. CDR3 DNA: TGTGCCAGCAGCACCCGGACAGCAAGCTCCTATAATTCACCCCTCCACTTT.

This clone came up once. The chain couples TRBV7-2 to TRBJ2-7, with TRBD2 identical over 12 bases. The CDR3 is 17 amino acids. Per germline, CDR1 SGHTA and CDR2 FQGNSA. V gave up 6 bases and J gave up 2 bases; unmatched junction bases: 11. CDR3: CASSLALAGGVAYEQYF. CDR3 coding DNA: TGTGCCAGCAGTCTCGCCCTAGCGGGGGGGGTGGCCTACGAGCAGTACTTC.

The chain joins TRBV5-1 to TRBJ1-2, with D perhaps matching TRBD1 (6 bases). Germline V gives CDR1 SGHRS, CDR2 YFSETQ. The CDR3 covers 13 residues. The V end lost 4 bases, the J end lost 6 bases, and 13 bases lay between the germline ends. CDR3 nucleotides: TGCGCCAGCAGCGAACAGGGTTGGGATGGCTACACCTTC. This gives the protein CASSEQGWDGYTF. Looking up the rest from reference TRBV5-1 and TRBJ1-2 gives the full variable domain: KAGVTQTPRYLIKTRGQQVTLSCSPISGHRSVSWYQQTPGQGLQFLFEYFSETQRNKGNFPGRFSGRQFSNSRSEMNVSTLELGDSALYLCASSEQGWDGYTFGSGTRLTVV.

The chain is built from TRBV9 and TRBJ1-2; D unclear. V was cut by 2 bases and J by 5 bases, with 13 bases left in between. Germline CDR1 reads SGDLS; CDR2 reads YYNGEE. This CDR3 spans 14 amino acids. The CDR3 reads CASSVGERRYGYTF. In DNA, the CDR3 is TGTGCCAGCAGCGTCGGGGAACGTCGTTATGGCTACACCTTC.

The rearrangement links TRBV7-3 to TRBJ2-3; TRBD2 agrees at 10 bases. This CDR3 comprises 17 residues. Germline V gene lookup returns CDR1 SGHTA and CDR2 FQGTGA. The V and J ends lost 3 bases and 1 base, in that order; junction bases with no gene match: 7. CDR3 sequence (DNA): TGTGCCAGCAGCTTTTCAAGCGGGGGGGGCGGCACAGATACGCAGTATTTT. Protein: CASSFSSGGGGTDTQYF.

V usage is TRBV3-1 (or the pseudogene TRBV3-2) and J usage is TRBJ2-3, with 9 bases matching TRBD2. CDR1 and CDR2 (germline): LGHDT, YNNKEL (reference sequence). The CDR3 spans 17 residues. With 1 base clipped from V and 4 bases from J, the junction kept 9 bases outside the gene matches. The CDR3 protein is CASSQVSRLAGPDTQYF. For the CDR3, the DNA is TGTGCCAGCAGCCAAGTTTCTAGGCTAGCGGGGCCAGATACGCAGTATTTT.

The rearrangement joins TRBV30 to TRBJ1-3; no definite D call. CDR1 and CDR2 (germline): GTSNPN, SVGIG (reference sequence). This CDR3 is built from 13 residues. V was shortened by 7 bases and J by 3 bases, with 13 bases between the two germline ends. CDR3 amino acids: CAYSGVGGNTIYF. CDR3 nucleotide sequence: TGTGCCTATTCGGGAGTTGGTGGAAACACCATATATTTT.

This clone was counted a single time. The V and J genes are TRBV19 and TRBJ1-3, with D possibly TRBD1 on 6 matching bases. V lost 5 bases to trimming and J lost 5 bases, with 10 bases between them. This CDR3 is built from 13 residues. Germline V gives CDR1 LNHDA, CDR2 SQIVND (reference sequence). The CDR3 coding sequence is TGTGCCAGTAGTCCCGGACAGAGAAACACCATATATTTT. Its protein is CASSPGQRNTIYF.

The rearrangement links TRBV6-5 to TRBJ1-6; possibly TRBD1 for D (6 bases). This CDR3 region has 16 residues. Germline CDR1 is MNHEY and CDR2 is SVGAGI. Trimming cost V 0 bases and J 5 bases, with 11 bases left between them. CDR3 bases: TGTGCCAGCAGTTACTCGGGGGGGCGAGATAATTCACCCCTCCACTTT. Translated: CASSYSGGRDNSPLHF.

This chain links TRBV29-1 with TRBJ1-4; 8 nucleotides line up with TRBD1. Germline assignment: CDR1 SQVTM and CDR2 ANQGSEA. With 1 base clipped from V and 4 bases from J, the junction kept 8 bases outside the gene matches. The CDR3 is 16 residues long. CDR3 coding DNA: TGCAGCGTTGAAGGGACAGGGAGTAGTAGTAATGAAAAACTGTTTTTT. Residues: CSVEGTGSSSNEKLFF.

This clone occurred once. The chain has TRBV6-1 and TRBJ1-3, with 7 bases matching TRBD1. The germline V gene encodes CDR1 MNHNS and CDR2 SASEGT. This CDR3 has 24 amino acids. With 2 bases clipped from V and 0 bases from J, the junction kept 28 bases outside the gene matches. This chain's CDR3 is CASSEIRGQPTYLTTPHSGNTIYF. DNA for the CDR3: TGTGCCAGCAGTGAAATAAGGGGACAGCCAACTTACCTCACTACGCCCCACTCTGGAAACACCATATATTTT.